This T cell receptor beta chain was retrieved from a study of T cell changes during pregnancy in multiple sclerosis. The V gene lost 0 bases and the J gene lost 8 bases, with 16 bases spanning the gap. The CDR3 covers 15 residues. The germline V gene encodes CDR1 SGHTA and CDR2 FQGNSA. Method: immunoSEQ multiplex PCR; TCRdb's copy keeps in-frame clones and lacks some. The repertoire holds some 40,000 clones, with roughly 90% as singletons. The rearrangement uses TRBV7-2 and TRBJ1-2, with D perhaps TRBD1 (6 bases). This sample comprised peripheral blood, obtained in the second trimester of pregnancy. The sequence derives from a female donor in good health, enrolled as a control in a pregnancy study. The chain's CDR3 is CASSLAQTGRRGYTF. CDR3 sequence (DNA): TGTGCCAGCAGCTTAGCGCAAACAGGGCGGCGCGGCTACACCTTC.